The subject of this entry is one TCR beta chain. Its antigen is as yet unknown. The source of the sample is a study of OX40 agonist ivuxolimab in advanced cancers. About the study: Patients were dosed with the agonistic anti-OX40 (CD134) antibody ivuxolimab. Study results and limitations: Circulating CD4+ and CD8+ T cells showed clonal expansion by week 6 at 0.1 to 3.0 mg/kg. A proportion of nonresponders additionally exhibited low normalized T-cell clonal expansion.

Sequencing was performed with immunoSEQ multiplex PCR; in TCRdb, only in-frame clones are kept and a portion is missing. Of about 83,000 clones listed, roughly 88% are singletons. J gave up 6 bases and V 3 bases, and 5 bases lay outside the gene matches. Per the germline V gene, CDR1 is SGHAT and CDR2 is FQNNGV. The CDR3 spans 15 residues. The sequence came from an adult with an advanced solid tumor such as melanoma, head and neck, liver or kidney cancer. The starting material was CD4+ or CD8+ T cells sorted from blood, obtained in a trial of the OX40 agonist ivuxolimab. The rearrangement joins TRBV11-2 to TRBJ1-5; TRBD1 aligns across 10 bases. The CDR3 DNA is TGTGCCAGCAGCTTGACAGGGGGCGACTCTCAGCCCCAGCATTTT. Its translation: CASSLTGGDSQPQHF.